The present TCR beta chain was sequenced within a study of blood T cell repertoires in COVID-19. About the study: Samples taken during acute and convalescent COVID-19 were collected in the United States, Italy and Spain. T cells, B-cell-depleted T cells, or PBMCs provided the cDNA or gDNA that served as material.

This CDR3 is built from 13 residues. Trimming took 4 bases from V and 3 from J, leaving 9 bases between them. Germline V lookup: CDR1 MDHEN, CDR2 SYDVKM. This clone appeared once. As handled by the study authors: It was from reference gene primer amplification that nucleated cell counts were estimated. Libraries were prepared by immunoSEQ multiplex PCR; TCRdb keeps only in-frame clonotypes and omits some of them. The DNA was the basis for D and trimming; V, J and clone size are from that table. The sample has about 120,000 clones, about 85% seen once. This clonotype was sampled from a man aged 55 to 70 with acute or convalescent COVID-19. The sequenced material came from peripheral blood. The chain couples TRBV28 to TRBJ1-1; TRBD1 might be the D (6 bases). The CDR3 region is CASSSGDHTEAFF. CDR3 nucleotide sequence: TGTGCCAGCAGTTCAGGGGATCACACTGAAGCTTTCTTT.